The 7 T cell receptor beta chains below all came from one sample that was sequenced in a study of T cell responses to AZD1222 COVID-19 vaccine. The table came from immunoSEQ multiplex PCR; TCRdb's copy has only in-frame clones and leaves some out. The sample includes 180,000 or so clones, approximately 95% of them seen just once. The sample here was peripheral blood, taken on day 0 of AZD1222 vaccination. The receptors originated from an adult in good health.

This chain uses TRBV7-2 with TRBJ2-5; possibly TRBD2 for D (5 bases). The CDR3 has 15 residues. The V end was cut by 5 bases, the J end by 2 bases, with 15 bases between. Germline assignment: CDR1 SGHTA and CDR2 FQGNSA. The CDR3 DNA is TGTGCCAGCAGCCCCAGGAGGACTTCTCAAGAGACCCAGTACTTC. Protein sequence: CASSPRRTSQETQYF.

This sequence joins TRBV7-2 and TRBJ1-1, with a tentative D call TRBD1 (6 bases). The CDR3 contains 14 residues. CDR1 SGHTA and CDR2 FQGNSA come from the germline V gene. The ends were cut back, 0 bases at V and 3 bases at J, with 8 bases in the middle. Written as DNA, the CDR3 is TGTGCCAGCAGCTTAGCACAGGGCTACACTGAAGCTTTCTTT. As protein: CASSLAQGYTEAFF.

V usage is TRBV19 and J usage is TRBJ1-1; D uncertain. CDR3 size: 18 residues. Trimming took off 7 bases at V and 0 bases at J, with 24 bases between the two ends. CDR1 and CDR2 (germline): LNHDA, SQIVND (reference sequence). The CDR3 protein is CASNGPTGVFPVNTEAFF. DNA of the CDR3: TGTGCCAGTAATGGGCCCACTGGGGTGTTTCCGGTGAACACTGAAGCTTTCTTT.

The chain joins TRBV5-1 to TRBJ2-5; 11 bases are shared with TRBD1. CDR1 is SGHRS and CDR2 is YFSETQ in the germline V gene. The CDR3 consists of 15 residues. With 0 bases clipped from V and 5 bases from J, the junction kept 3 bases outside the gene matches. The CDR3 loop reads CASSLGTGGVETQYF. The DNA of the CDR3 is TGCGCCAGCAGCTTGGGGACAGGGGGCGTGGAGACCCAGTACTTC.

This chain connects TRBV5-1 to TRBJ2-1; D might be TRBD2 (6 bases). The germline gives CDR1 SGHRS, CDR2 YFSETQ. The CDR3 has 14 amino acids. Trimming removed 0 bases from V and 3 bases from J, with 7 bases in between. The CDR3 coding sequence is TGCGCCAGCAGCTTGGGCGGGGTCTACAATGAGCAGTTCTTC. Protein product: CASSLGGVYNEQFF.

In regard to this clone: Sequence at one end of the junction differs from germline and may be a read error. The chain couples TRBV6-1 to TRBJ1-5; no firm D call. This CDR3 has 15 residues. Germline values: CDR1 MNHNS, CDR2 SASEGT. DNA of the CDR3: TGTGCCAGCAGCGAAGCCCTGGGTCGCAATCAGCCCCAGCATTTT. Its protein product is CASSEALGRNQPQHF.

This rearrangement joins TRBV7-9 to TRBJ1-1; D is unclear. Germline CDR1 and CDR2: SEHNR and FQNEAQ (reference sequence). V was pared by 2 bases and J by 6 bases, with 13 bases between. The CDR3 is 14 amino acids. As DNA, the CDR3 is TGTGCCAGCAGCTTAACAATTGGAGAAGCTGAAGCTTTCTTT. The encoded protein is CASSLTIGEAEAFF.